The 6 T cell receptor beta chains below come from one sample, sequenced in a study of cytomegalovirus exposure and HLA in healthy donors. PCR primers comprised 60 Vbeta and 13 Jbeta primers. Assay: immunoSEQ multiplex PCR; the TCRdb copy retains only in-frame clones and omits some. The table has 150,000 to 200,000 clones, approximately 83% seen once. Sequenced material: PBMCs. These TCRs come from a man between 18 and 35 years old in good health and CMV-seropositive.

The V and J genes are TRBV29-1 and TRBJ2-3, with 15 bases aligning to TRBD2. CDR1 and CDR2 from the germline V gene are SQVTM and ANQGSEA. Losses at the gene ends were 0 bases for V and 5 bases for J; bases not matched to a gene: 9. The CDR3 has 18 residues. The DNA of the CDR3 is TGCAGCGTTGAAGATGGGGGACTAGCGGGGGGCAATGGAGATACGCAGTATTTT. Protein product: CSVEDGGLAGGNGDTQYF.

This rearrangement joins TRBV7-2 to TRBJ2-5; 9 bases are a match to TRBD2. The V gene's germline CDR1 is SGHTA and CDR2 FQGNSA. The CDR3 contains 15 residues. The trim removed 6 bases at V and 5 bases at J, leaving 10 bases unmatched. CDR3 loop: CASSQPLAGLETQYF. The CDR3, as DNA: TGTGCCAGCAGTCAGCCGCTAGCGGGGTTGGAGACCCAGTACTTC.

The J gene is TRBJ2-3, the V gene TRBV4-3; 10 bases are shared with TRBD2. Germline V CDR1 and CDR2: LGHNA, YSLEER. The ends lost 0 bases at V and 3 bases at J; junction bases unmatched: 21. This CDR3 has 22 amino acids. The CDR3 protein is CASSQDPRHLTRSGGATDTQYF. CDR3 nucleotide sequence: TGCGCCAGCAGCCAAGACCCTAGACACCTTACCCGAAGCGGGGGGGCGACAGATACGCAGTATTTT.

The V gene is TRBV7-2, the J gene TRBJ2-5; D is possibly TRBD1 (5 bases). The DNA end is more similar to TRBJ2-7, so the J call may be wrong. The CDR3 is made up of 16 amino acids. Germline CDR1 and CDR2: SGHTA and FQGNSA. The CDR3 protein is CASSLETAWGSYEQYF. The CDR3 DNA follows: TGTGCCAGCAGCCTAGAGACAGCGTGGGGCTCCTACGAGCAGTACTTC.

This rearrangement joins TRBV7-8 to TRBJ1-4, with 8 bases identical to TRBD1. The CDR3 is 15 residues long. Germline lookup yields CDR1 SGHVS and CDR2 FQNEAQ. The V segment lost 4 bases and the J segment 7 bases; nucleotides outside the gene matches: 8. The CDR3 region has the DNA TGTGCCAGCAGCTATAGACAGGGGAATGGTGAAAAACTGTTTTTT. It specifies CASSYRQGNGEKLFF. Filled out from reference TRBV7-8 and TRBJ1-4, the complete variable domain reads GAGVSQSPRYKVAKRGQDVALRCDPISGHVSLFWYQQALGQGPEFLTYFQNEAQLDKSGLPSDRFFAERPEGSVSTLKIQRTQQEDSAVYLCASSYRQGNGEKLFFGSGTQLSVL.

The chain has TRBV6-4 and TRBJ2-2, with 7 bases matching TRBD2. J lost 0 bases, V lost 3 bases, and 4 bases had no gene match. The germline CDR1 and CDR2 sequences are MRHNA and SNTAGT. This CDR3 has 16 residues. The DNA for the CDR3 is TGTGCCAGCAGTGAATTCAGCGGGGCGAACACCGGGGAGCTGTTTTTT. This gives the protein CASSEFSGANTGELFF.